These 2 T cell receptor beta chains originate from one sample sequenced in a study of blood T cell repertoires in COVID-19 (dated by TCRdb to the early 2020s). The library was made by the immunoSEQ multiplex PCR assay. Drawn from immuneACCESS, this table holds only the in-frame rearrangements with V and J called that TCRdb kept. Clones are partly lost; checked studies trace under half to an unresolved V gene and leave the rest unexplained. The sample has roughly 300,000 clones on record, almost 85% of them singletons. The ten most abundant clones make up approximately 7.5% of the sample. The sequenced sample consisted of peripheral blood. All receptors come from a human donor in a cohort sampled during active COVID-19.

The CDR3 DNA is TGTGCCAGCACCGGGACAGCTGAAGCTTTCTTT. Translation: CASTGTAEAFF. The J gene is TRBJ1-1, the V gene TRBV12-3 or TRBV12-4; 7 bases are a match to TRBD1. V lost 7 bases to trimming and J lost 6 bases; unmatched junction nucleotides: 2. This CDR3 comprises 11 residues.

The chain links TRBV9 to TRBJ1-6; 7 bases line up with TRBD1. Per the germline V gene, CDR1 is SGDLS and CDR2 is YYNGEE. CDR3 length: 15 residues. With 4 bases clipped from V and 4 bases from J, the junction kept 5 bases outside the gene matches. CDR3 nucleotides: TGTGCCAGCAGCACGAGACAGGGATATAATTCACCCCTCCACTTT. Translating gives CASSTRQGYNSPLHF. Full variable domain (missing parts from reference TRBV9 and TRBJ1-6): DSGVTQTPKHLITATGQRVTLRCSPRSGDLSVYWYQQSLDQGLQFLIQYYNGEERAKGNILERFSAQQFPDLHSELNLSSLELGDSALYFCASSTRQGYNSPLHFGNGTRLTVT.